This T cell receptor (beta chain) was recorded in a study of cytomegalovirus exposure and HLA in healthy donors. Notes on the study in general: Researchers reported that a few CMV-associated chains were confirmed in vitro as CMV antigen-specific. Other equally common chains were less clonally expanded than HLA-associated TCR beta chains, a later analysis showed. Data from an earlier analysis indicated that most TCR beta V segments were productive either about 87% or about 30% of the time.

Concerning this clone: The target antigen is unknown.

The V end was cut by 2 bases, the J end by 6 bases, with 15 bases between. Germline lookup yields CDR1 SGHNT and CDR2 YYREEE (reference sequence). The CDR3 has 14 residues. The study ran its PCR with 60 Vbeta and 13 Jbeta primers. Authors' analysis steps: Roughly 10 million shared chains were among around 80 million unique TCR beta chains counted in a later analysis. TCRdb's copy holds only in-frame clones and misses some; the assay was immunoSEQ multiplex PCR. The V and J calls and clone size come from that table; D and trimming were worked out from the DNA. The profile shows around 110,000 clones, 65% to 80% of them singletons.

Sequencing was performed on PBMCs. This sequence was found in a man aged 25 to 40 in good health and CMV-seropositive. The chain employs TRBV5-4 and TRBJ2-7; weak D call: TRBD1 (6 bases). In nucleotides, the CDR3 is TGTGCCAGCAGCTTTGAACAGGGTGGTGGCGAGCAGTACTTC. It yields the protein CASSFEQGGGEQYF.